The sequence of this TCR beta chain was determined in a study of cytomegalovirus exposure and HLA in healthy donors. The trim removed 5 bases at V and 4 bases at J, leaving 13 bases unmatched. There are 17 residues in the CDR3. Germline V gives CDR1 SEHNR, CDR2 FQNEAQ (reference sequence). Comments on this clone: Its antigen remains unidentified.

Whole-study results and caveats: Rarity held for most TCR sequences, but there were some public TCRs that occurred in many donors. Previous analysis showed most TCR beta V segments were productive about 90% or about 30% of the time. In a later analysis, specific HLA alleles were associated with over 15,000 TCR beta sequences at a 0.05 false discovery rate. For most subjects, TCR beta sequences were reported to predict HLA-A and HLA-B alleles with accuracy.

PCR used 60 Vbeta primers and 13 Jbeta primers. Some clones are missing from TCRdb's copy, which holds only in-frame ones; the method was immunoSEQ multiplex PCR. The profile covers roughly 78,000 clones, with over 50% appearing a single time and less than 25% taken by the ten largest. This receptor was obtained from a man in his forties in good health and CMV-seropositive. The sequenced sample consisted of PBMCs. The chain carries TRBV7-9 and TRBJ2-3; 9 nucleotides agree with TRBD2. CDR3 protein: CASSPTSGTSLSDTQYF. The DNA for the CDR3 is TGTGCCAGCAGCCCTACCTCCGGGACTAGCCTATCAGATACGCAGTATTTT.